The entry that follows covers one T cell receptor beta chain sequence. Its antigen target is currently unknown. No clone much larger than this one lies a single base away; base qualities are absent. Before cell sorting, lamina propria lymphocytes were isolated from the surgical specimens using a Ficoll-hypaque gradient. To be eligible, patients had to be adults with ileal or ileocolonic Crohn's disease and an indication for ileocolonic resection. CD4 and CD8 T cells were sorted on a BD FACSAria III with mean purity above 98%. The CDR3, from cysteine to phenylalanine, totals 17 residues. Of the read, only the CDR3 DNA is kept; its 51 bases are in frame from base 1. According to the germline V gene, CDR1 reads SGDLS and CDR2 reads YYNGEE. V was cut back by 2 bases and J by 0 bases, leaving a gap of 15 bases between them. This record comes from a study of T cell repertoires in ileal Crohn's disease (dated by TCRdb to about 2019). Background for the entire study: The median duration of disease was 7.5 to 9.5 years, and at the time of surgery roughly 38% of patients were active smokers. Every patient underwent surgery because of a complication, which was stricturing disease in about 60% and penetrating disease in about 39%. Postoperative therapy was given to about half of the patients, with thiopurines administered to 11 patients and anti-TNF agents administered to approximately 20 patients. A prospective multicentre cohort supplied the roughly 59 Crohn's disease patients whose TCR repertoires were analysed. The study ran alongside a multicentre cohort designed to identify predictors of early endoscopic recurrence after ileocolonic resection. Endoscopic postoperative recurrence was defined by a Rutgeerts score above i0. A total of roughly 170 mucosal samples from roughly 60 patients were sequenced, collected from several sites on the surgical specimen as well as at postoperative endoscopy.

Libraries were made using the immunoSEQ multiplex PCR assay. Adaptive Biotechnology amplified CDR3 regions from genomic DNA with a two-step multiplex PCR that controlled for amplification bias. Primers covering every V and J gene segment were used in the first PCR, while barcodes and Illumina adapters were added in the second PCR. CDR3 libraries were sequenced using an Illumina instrument. On the authors' methods: Vendor-provided pipelines were combined with custom analysis of raw data in R/Bioconductor under R version 3.3.0. Clonality, ranging from 0 to 1, was calculated as the inverse of the normalised Shannon entropy of all productive clones. The repertoire share taken up by the top 100 clones defined high-frequency clones, and only clones that passed a 95% confidence test were kept. Repertoire diversity was measured with the Simpson index, and overlap between samples was measured with the Morisita-Horn index. TCRdb holds this immuneACCESS table with in-frame rearrangements only. Some clones are missing; in checked studies, unresolved V genes explain under half, and the rest has no known cause. V and J calls and clone size come straight from that table; D and trimming were deduced from the DNA. This sample lists 2,000 or so clones; roughly 74% were detected once. The ten biggest clones cover roughly 13% of the sample.

Overall results and qualifications from the work: Only a subgroup of patients, of unstated size, had their mucosal CD4 and CD8 T cells sorted and sequenced. Endoscopic recurrence was found to be associated with higher high-frequency clone percentages at surgery, and recurrence was observed in all patients with clonality above 26.8% (18/57). Compared with non-smokers, patients who were active smokers at surgery showed a significantly higher proportion of clonal expansions (approximately 26% vs 17%, p=0.02). Sorted CD8 T cells carried more high-frequency clones than CD4 T cells, suggesting mucosal expansions were mainly CD8.

The receptor comes from an adult with Crohn's disease. Some clones in this sample may be carry-over from other donors' samples. Recombination linked TRBV9 to TRBJ2-1; matching of 5 bases hints at TRBD1 as the D gene. Sequenced sample: CD8+ T cells from ileum. The DNA sequence is TGTGCCAGCAGCGTTGGGGTACAGGAGAGCTCCTACAATGAGCAGTTCTTC. Its product reads: CASSVGVQESSYNEQFF. When the CDR3 is completed using the reference TRBV9 and TRBJ2-1 genes on either side, the full variable domain is DSGVTQTPKHLITATGQRVTLRCSPRSGDLSVYWYQQSLDQGLQFLIQYYNGEERAKGNILERFSAQQFPDLHSELNLSSLELGDSALYFCASSVGVQESSYNEQFFGPGTRLTVL.